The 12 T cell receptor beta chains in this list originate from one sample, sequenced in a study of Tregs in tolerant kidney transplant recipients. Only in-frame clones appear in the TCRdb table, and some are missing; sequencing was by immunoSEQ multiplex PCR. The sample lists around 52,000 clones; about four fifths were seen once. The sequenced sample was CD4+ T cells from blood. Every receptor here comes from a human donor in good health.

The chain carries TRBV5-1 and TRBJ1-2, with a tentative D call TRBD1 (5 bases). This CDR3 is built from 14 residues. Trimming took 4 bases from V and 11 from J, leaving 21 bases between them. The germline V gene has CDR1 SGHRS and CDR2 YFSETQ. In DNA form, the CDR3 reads TGCGCCAGCAGCCTGGCGGGGGGACTCAGTGGGTACACCTTC. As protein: CASSLAGGLSGYTF. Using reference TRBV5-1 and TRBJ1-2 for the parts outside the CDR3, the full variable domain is KAGVTQTPRYLIKTRGQQVTLSCSPISGHRSVSWYQQTPGQGLQFLFEYFSETQRNKGNFPGRFSGRQFSNSRSEMNVSTLELGDSALYLCASSLAGGLSGYTFGSGTRLTVV.

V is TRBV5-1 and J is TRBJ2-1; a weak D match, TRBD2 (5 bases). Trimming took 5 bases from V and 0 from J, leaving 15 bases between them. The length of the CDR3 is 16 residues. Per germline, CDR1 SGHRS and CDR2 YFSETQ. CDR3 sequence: CASSGSTSFSYNEQFF. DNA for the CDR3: TGCGCCAGCAGTGGCTCAACTAGTTTCTCCTACAATGAGCAGTTCTTC.

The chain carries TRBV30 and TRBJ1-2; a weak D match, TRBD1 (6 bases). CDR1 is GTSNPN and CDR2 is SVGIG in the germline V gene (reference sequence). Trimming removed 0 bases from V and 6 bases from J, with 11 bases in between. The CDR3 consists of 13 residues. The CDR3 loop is CAWSVIQGNGYTF. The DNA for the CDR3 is TGTGCCTGGAGTGTAATCCAGGGGAATGGCTACACCTTC.

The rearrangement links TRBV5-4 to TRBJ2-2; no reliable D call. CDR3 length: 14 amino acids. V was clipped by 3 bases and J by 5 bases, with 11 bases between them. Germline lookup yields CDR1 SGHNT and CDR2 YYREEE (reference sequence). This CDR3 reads CASSSLQRTGELFF. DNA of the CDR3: TGTGCCAGCAGCTCACTTCAGAGAACCGGGGAGCTGTTTTTT.

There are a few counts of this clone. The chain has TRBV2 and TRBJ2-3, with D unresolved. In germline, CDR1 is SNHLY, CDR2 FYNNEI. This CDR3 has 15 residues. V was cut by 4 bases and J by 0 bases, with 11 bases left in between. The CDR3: CASSVSPLSTDTQYF. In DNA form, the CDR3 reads TGTGCCAGCAGTGTGAGTCCTCTCAGCACAGATACGCAGTATTTT.

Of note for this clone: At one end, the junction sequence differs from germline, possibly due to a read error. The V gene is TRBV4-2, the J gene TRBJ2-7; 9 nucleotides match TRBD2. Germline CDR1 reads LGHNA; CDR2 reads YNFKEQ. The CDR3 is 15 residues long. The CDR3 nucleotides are TGTGCCAGCAGCCAAGAGGGACTAGCCTCCGACGAGCAGTACTTC. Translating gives CASSQEGLASDEQYF.

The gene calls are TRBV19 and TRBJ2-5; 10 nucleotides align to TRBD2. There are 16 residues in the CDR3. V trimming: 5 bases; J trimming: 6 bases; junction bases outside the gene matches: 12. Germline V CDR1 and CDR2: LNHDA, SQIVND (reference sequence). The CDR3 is CASSVALASGRQTQYF. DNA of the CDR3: TGTGCCAGTAGTGTGGCCTTGGCTAGCGGGAGACAGACCCAGTACTTC.

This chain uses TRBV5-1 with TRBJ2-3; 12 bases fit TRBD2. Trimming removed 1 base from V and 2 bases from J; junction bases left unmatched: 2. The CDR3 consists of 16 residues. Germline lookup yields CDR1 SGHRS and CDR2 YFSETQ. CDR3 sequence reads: CASSLTSGGLTDTQYF. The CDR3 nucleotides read TGCGCCAGCAGCTTGACTAGCGGGGGGCTCACAGATACGCAGTATTTT.

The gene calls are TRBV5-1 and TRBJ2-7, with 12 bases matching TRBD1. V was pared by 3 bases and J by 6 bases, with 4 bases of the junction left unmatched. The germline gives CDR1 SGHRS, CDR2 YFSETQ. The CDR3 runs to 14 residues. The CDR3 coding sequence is TGCGCCAGCAGCTGGGGACAGGGGGCGGGCGAGCAGTACTTC. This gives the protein CASSWGQGAGEQYF.

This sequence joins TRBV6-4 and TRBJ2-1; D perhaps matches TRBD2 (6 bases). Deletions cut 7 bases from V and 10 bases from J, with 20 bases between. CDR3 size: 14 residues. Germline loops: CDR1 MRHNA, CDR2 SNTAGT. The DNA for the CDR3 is TGTGCCAGCACCTCCTTTCGGGGGACGAGGGAGCAGTTCTTC. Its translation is CASTSFRGTREQFF.

CDR3 loop: CASSVTGTPNTEAFF. Here the CDR3 DNA reads TGTGCCAGCAGCGTAACCGGGACACCGAACACTGAAGCTTTCTTT. The V and J genes are TRBV5-4 and TRBJ1-1, with a tentative D call TRBD1 (6 bases). The CDR3 length is 15 residues. V lost 4 bases and J lost 1, with 14 bases in between. Germline-derived CDR1 and CDR2 are SGHNT and YYREEE (reference sequence).

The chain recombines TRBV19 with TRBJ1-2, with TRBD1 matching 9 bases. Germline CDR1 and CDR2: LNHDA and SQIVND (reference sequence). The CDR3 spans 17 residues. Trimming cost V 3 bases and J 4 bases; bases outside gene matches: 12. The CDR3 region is CASSIRGTGNRAYGYTF. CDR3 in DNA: TGTGCCAGTAGTATTCGGGGGACAGGGAATAGGGCCTATGGCTACACCTTC.